This T cell receptor (beta chain) was profiled in a study of CD8 T cells in ankylosing spondylitis. Notes on the study in general: Clones that were linked to disease were CD8+ and were relatively rare in peripheral blood. Typical of ankylosing spondylitis blood, it appeared, was a TCR beta motif of 7 or 8 highly homologous variants.

This clonotype was observed a handful of times. The antigen is undetermined. It was by quantitative 5'-RACE with molecular barcodes that TCR beta libraries were made. One entry per CDR3 protein results from TCRdb running MiXCR on the 5' RACE reads. In the table there are about 320,000 distinct CDR3 sequences, 11% of which are singletons. Material for sequencing was blood, either unsorted or a sorted T cell fraction (not recorded which). The source is a female donor with ankylosing spondylitis or in good health (not recorded which).

CDR3 DNA sequence: TGTGCCAGCAGCCTGACTAGCGGGGGGGCCTCCCGCACAACAAATACGCAGTATTTT. This gives the protein CASSLTSGGASRTTNTQYF. This chain links TRBV3-1 with TRBJ2-3, with 14 bases that match TRBD2. The CDR3 loop spans 19 amino acids. The V segment lost 4 bases and the J segment 7 bases; nucleotides outside the gene matches: 16. In germline, CDR1 is LGHDT, CDR2 YNNKEL (reference sequence).